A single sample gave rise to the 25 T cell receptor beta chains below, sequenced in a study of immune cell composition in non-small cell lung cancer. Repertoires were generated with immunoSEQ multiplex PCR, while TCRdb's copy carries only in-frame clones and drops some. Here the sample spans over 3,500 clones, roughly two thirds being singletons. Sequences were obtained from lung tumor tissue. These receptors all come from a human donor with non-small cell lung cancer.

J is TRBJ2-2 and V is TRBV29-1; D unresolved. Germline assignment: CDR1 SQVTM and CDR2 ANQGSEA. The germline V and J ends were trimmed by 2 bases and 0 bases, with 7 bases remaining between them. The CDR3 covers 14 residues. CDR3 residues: CSVEFPSNTGELFF. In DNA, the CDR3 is TGCAGCGTTGAATTCCCATCGAACACCGGGGAGCTGTTTTTT.

As DNA, the CDR3 is TGTGCCAGCAGATTTACAGGGGGCTCGAACACTGAAGCTTTCTTT. Protein product: CASRFTGGSNTEAFF. This chain uses TRBV2 with TRBJ1-1; 9 nucleotides align to TRBD1. This CDR3 is built from 15 residues. V trimming: 6 bases; J trimming: 1 base; junction bases outside the gene matches: 6. Germline lookup yields CDR1 SNHLY and CDR2 FYNNEI. Looking up the rest from reference TRBV2 and TRBJ1-1 gives the full variable domain: EPEVTQTPSHQVTQMGQEVILRCVPISNHLYFYWYRQILGQKVEFLVSFYNNEISEKSEIFDDQFSVERPDGSNFTLKIRSTKLEDSAMYFCASRFTGGSNTEAFFGQGTRLTVV.

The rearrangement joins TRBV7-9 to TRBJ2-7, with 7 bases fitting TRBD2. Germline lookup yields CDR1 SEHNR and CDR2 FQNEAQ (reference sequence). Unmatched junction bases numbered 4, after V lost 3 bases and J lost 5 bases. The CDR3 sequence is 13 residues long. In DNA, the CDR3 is TGTGCCAGCAGCTTTAGGGGAGGGGACGAGCAGTACTTC. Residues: CASSFRGGDEQYF.

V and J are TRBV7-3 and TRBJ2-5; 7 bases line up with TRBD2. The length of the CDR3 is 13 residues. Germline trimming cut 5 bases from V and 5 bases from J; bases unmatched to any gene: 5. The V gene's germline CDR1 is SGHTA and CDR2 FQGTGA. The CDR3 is CASSPSGGETQYF. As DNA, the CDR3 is TGTGCCAGCAGCCCATCCGGGGGGGAGACCCAGTACTTC.

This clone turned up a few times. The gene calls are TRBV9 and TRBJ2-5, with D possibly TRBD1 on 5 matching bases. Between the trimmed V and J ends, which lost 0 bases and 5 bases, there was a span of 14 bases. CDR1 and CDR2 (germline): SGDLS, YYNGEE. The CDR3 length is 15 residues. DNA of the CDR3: TGTGCCAGCAGCGTAGGCGAAGGGGCCTGGGAGACCCAGTACTTC. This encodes CASSVGEGAWETQYF.

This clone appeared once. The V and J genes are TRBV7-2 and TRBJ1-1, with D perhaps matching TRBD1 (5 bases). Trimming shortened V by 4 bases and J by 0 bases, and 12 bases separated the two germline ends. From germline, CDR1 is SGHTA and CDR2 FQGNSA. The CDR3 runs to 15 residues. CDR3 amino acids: CASSSHQGLNTEAFF. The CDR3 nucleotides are TGTGCCAGCAGCTCCCATCAGGGTTTGAACACTGAAGCTTTCTTT.

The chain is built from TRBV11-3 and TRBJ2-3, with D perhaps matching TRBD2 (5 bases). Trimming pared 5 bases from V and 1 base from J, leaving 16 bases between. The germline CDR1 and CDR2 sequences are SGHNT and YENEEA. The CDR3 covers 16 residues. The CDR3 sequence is CASSGRVSSGTDTQYF. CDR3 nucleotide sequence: TGTGCCAGCAGCGGGCGGGTCAGCTCGGGCACAGATACGCAGTATTTT.

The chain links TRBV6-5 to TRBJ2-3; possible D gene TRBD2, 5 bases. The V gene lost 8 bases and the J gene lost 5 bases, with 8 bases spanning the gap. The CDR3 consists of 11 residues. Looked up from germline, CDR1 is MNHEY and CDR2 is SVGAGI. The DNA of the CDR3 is TGTGCCAGCGGACGGGGAGATACGCAGTATTTT. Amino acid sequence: CASGRGDTQYF.

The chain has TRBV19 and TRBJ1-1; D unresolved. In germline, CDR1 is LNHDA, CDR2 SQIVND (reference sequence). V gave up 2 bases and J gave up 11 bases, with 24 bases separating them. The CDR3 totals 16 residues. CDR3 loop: CASSIIPAGRADDAFF. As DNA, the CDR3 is TGTGCCAGTAGTATAATTCCCGCCGGGAGGGCGGATGACGCTTTCTTT. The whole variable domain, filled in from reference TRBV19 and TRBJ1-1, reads DGGITQSPKYLFRKEGQNVTLSCEQNLNHDAMYWYRQDPGQGLRLIYYSQIVNDFQKGDIAEGYSVSREKKESFPLTVTSAQKNPTAFYLCASSIIPAGRADDAFFGQGTRLTVV.

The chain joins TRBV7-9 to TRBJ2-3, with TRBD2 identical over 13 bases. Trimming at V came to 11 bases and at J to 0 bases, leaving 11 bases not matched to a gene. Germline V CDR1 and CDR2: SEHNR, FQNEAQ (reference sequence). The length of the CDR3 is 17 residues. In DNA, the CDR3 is TGTGCCGGATCACGACTAGCGGGAGGTTCTAGCACAGATACGCAGTATTTT. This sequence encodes CAGSRLAGGSSTDTQYF.

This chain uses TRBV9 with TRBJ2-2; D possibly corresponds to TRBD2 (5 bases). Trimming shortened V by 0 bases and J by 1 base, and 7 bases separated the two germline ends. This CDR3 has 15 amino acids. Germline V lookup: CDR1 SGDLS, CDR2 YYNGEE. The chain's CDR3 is CASSVVRGNTGELFF. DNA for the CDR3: TGTGCCAGCAGCGTAGTCCGGGGGAACACCGGGGAGCTGTTTTTT.

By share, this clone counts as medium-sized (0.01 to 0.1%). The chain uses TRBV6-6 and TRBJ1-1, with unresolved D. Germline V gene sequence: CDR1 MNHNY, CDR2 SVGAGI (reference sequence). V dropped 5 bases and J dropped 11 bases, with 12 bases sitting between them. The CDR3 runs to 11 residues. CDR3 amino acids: CASSAGPGAFF. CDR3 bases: TGTGCCAGCAGTGCGGGCCCTGGGGCTTTCTTT.

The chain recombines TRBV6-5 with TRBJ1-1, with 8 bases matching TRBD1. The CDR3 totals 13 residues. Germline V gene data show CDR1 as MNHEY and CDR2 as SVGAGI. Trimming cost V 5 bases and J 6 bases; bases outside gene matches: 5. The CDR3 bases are TGTGCCAGCAGTCACGGACAGGGCGCTGAAGCTTTCTTT. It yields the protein CASSHGQGAEAFF.

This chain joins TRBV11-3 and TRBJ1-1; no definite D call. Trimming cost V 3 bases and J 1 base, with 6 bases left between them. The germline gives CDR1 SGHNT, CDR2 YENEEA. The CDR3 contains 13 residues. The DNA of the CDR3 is TGTGCCAGCAGCTTCCAGGAGAACACTGAAGCTTTCTTT. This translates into CASSFQENTEAFF.

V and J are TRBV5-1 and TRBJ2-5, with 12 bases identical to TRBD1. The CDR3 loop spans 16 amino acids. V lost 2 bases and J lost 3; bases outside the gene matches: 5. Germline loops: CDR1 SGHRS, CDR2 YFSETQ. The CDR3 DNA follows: TGCGCCAGCAGCTTAGGGACAGGGGGCGCGGAAGAGACCCAGTACTTC. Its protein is CASSLGTGGAEETQYF.

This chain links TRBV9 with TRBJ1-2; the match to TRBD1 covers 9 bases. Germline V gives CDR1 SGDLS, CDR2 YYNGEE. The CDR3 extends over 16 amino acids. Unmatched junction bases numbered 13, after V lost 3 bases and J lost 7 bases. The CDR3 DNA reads TGTGCCAGCAGCGCGGGGGAGGGGACAGGGTTACTTGGCTACACCTTC. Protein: CASSAGEGTGLLGYTF. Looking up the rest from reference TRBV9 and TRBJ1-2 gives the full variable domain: DSGVTQTPKHLITATGQRVTLRCSPRSGDLSVYWYQQSLDQGLQFLIQYYNGEERAKGNILERFSAQQFPDLHSELNLSSLELGDSALYFCASSAGEGTGLLGYTFGSGTRLTVV.

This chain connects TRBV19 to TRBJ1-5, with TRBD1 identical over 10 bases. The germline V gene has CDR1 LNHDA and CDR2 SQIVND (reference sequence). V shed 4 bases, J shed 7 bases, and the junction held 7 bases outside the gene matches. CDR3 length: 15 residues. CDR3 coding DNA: TGTGCCAGTAGTAGCCTTGGACAGGGGGGCCAGCCCCAGCATTTT. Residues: CASSSLGQGGQPQHF.

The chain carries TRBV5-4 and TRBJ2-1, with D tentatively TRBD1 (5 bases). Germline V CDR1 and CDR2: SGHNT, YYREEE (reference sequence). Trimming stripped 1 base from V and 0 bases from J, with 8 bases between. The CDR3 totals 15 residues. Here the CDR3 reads CASSLQGFSYNEQFF. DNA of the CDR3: TGTGCCAGCAGCTTGCAGGGATTCTCCTACAATGAGCAGTTCTTC. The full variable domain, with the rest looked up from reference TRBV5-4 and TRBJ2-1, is ETGVTQSPTHLIKTRGQQVTLRCSSQSGHNTVSWYQQALGQGPQFIFQYYREEENGRGNFPPRFSGLQFPNYSSELNVNALELDDSALYLCASSLQGFSYNEQFFGPGTRLTVL.

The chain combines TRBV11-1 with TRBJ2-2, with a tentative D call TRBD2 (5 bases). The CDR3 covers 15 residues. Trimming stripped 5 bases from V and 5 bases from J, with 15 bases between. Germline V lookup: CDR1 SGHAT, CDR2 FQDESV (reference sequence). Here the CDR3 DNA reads TGTGCCAGCAGCGCTTCCCGGGAATGGACCGGGGAGCTGTTTTTT. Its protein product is CASSASREWTGELFF.

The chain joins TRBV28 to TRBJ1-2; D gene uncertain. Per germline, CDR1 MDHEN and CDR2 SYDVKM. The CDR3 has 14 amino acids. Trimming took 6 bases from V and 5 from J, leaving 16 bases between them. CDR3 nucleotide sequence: TGTGCCAGCAGCCGCGCGGGAGCTAGGTATGGCTACACCTTC. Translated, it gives CASSRAGARYGYTF.

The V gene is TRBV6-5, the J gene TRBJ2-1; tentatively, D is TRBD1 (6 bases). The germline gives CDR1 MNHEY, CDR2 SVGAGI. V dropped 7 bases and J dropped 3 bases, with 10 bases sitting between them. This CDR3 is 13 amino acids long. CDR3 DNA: TGTGCCAGCACCCTCAGGGGCTACAATGAGCAGTTCTTC. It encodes CASTLRGYNEQFF.

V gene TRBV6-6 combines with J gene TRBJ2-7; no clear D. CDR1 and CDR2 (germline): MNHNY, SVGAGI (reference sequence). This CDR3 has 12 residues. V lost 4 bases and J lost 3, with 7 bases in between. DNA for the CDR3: TGTGCCAGCAGTTCCTTACTCTACGAGCAGTACTTC. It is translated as CASSSLLYEQYF.

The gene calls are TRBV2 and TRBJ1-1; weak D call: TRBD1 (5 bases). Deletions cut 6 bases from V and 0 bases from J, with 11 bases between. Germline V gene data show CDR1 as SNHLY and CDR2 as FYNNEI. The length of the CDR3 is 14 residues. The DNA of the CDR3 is TGTGCCAGCAGAAGAACAGGTATGAACACTGAAGCTTTCTTT. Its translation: CASRRTGMNTEAFF.

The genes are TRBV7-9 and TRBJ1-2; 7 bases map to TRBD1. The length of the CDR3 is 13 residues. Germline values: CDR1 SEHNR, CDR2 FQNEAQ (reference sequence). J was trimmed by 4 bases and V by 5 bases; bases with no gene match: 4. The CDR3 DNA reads TGTGCCAGCAGCCCTGGGACAGCCTATGGCTACACCTTC. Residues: CASSPGTAYGYTF.

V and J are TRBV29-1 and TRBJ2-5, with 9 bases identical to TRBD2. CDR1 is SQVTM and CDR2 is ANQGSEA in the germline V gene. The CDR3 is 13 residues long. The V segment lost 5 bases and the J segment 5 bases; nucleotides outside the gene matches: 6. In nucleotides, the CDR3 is TGCAGCGTTTTTAGCGGGAGCGGGGAGACCCAGTACTTC. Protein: CSVFSGSGETQYF.